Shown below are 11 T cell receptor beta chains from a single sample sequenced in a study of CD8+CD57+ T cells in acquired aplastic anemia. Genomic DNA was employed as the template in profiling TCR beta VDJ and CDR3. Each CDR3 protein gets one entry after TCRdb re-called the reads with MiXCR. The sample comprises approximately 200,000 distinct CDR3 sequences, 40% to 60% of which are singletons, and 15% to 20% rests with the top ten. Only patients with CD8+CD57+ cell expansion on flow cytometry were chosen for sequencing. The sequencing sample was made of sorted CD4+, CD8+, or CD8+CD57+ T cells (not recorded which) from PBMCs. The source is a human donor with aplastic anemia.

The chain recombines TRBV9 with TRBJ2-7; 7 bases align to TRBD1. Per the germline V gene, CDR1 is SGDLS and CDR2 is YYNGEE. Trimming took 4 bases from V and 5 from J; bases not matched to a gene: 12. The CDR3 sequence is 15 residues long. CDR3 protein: CASSSRGQGGNEQYF. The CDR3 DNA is TGTGCCAGCAGCTCGAGGGGGCAAGGAGGTAACGAGCAGTACTTC.

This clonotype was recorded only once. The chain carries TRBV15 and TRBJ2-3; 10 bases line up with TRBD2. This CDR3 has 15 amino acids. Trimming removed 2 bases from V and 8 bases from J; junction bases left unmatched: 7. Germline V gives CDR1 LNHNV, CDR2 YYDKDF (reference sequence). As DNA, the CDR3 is TGTGCCACCAGCAGACTAGCGGGAGCGGTTGGTACGCAGTATTTT. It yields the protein CATSRLAGAVGTQYF.

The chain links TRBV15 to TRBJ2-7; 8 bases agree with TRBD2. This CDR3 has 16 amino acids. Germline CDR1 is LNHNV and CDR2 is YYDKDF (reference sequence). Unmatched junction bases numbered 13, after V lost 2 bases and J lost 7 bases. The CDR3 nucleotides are TGTGCCACCAGCAGATTCGGACTAGCCGCGACCCGGGAGCAGTACGTC. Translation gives CATSRFGLAATREQYV.

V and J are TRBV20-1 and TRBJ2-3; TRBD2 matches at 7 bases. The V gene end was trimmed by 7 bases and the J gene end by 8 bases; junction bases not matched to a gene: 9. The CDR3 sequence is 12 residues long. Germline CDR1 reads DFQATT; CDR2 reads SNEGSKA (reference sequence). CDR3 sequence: CSVEWRETTQYF. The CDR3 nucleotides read TGCAGTGTTGAATGGCGGGAGACTACGCAGTATTTT.

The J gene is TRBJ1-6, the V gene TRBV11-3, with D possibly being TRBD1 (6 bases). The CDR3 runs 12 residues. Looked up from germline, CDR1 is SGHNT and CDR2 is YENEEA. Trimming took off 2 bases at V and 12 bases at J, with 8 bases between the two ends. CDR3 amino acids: CASSLKGGPLHF. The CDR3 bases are TGTGCCAGCAGCTTAAAGGGGGGACCCCTCCACTTT. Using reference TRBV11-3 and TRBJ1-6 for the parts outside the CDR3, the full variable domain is EAGVVQSPRYKIIEKKQPVAFWCNPISGHNTLYWYLQNLGQGPELLIRYENEEAVDDSQLPKDRFSAERLKGVDSTLKIQPAELGDSAVYLCASSLKGGPLHFGNGTRLTVT.

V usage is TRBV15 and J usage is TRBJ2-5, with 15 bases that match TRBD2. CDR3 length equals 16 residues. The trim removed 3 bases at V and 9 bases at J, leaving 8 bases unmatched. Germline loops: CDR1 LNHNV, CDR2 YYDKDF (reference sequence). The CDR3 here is CATSSRTSGGEGAQYF. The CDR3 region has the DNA TGTGCCACCAGCAGCCGGACTAGCGGGGGGGAGGGGGCCCAGTACTTC.

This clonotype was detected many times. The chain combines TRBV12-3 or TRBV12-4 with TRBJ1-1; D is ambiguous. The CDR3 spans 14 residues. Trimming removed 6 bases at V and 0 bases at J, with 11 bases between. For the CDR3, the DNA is TGTGCCAGCAGCCCTAATCAGGTGAACACTGAAGCTTTCTTT. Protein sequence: CASSPNQVNTEAFF.

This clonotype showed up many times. CDR3 in DNA: TGTGCCAGTAGTATAGGGACAATGAACACTGAAGCTTTCTTT. Protein: CASSIGTMNTEAFF. This chain connects TRBV19 to TRBJ1-1, with D tentatively TRBD1 (5 bases). CDR1 and CDR2 (germline): LNHDA, SQIVND (reference sequence). The CDR3 sequence is 14 residues long. V was cut by 1 base and J by 0 bases, with 6 bases left in between.

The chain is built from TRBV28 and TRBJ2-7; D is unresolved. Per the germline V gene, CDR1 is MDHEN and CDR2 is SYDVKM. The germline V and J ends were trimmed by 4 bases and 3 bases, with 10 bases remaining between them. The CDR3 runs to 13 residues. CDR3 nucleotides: TGTGCCAGCAGTTCCCCTCGGTTCTACGAGCAGTACTTC. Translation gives CASSSPRFYEQYF.

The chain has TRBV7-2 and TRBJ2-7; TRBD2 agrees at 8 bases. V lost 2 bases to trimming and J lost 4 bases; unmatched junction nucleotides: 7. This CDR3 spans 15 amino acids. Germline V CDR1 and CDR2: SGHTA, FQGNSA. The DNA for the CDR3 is TGTGCCAGCAGCTTACGTCCGGGGGGGAATTACGAGCAGTACTTC. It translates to CASSLRPGGNYEQYF.

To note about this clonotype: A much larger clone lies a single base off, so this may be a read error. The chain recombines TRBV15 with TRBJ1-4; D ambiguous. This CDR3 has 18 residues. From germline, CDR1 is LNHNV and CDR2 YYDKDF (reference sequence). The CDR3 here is CATSRDPAEGITSEKLFF. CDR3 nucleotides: TGTGCCACCAGCAGAGATCCGGCCGAAGGGATTACTAGTGAAAAACTGTTTTTT.